This T cell receptor (beta chain) was retrieved from a study of vaccination and CD4 T cells after COVID-19. Across the study: The makeup of the convalescents was six males and four females, two of them Hispanic. The post-COVID sampling time was a median approximately 3.5 months after diagnosis, ranging from 35 to 161. Overlapping peptides covering the spike proteins of SARS-CoV-2, HCoV-NL63, HCoV-OC43 and HCoV-229E were added to stimulate cells.

This CDR3 contains 15 residues. V was pared by 0 bases and J by 1 base, with 9 bases between. The Oncomine TCR Beta short-read assay sequenced DNA from cultured CD4+ T cells. TCRdb passed the PCR reads through MiXCR, listing each CDR3 protein once. The sample lists about 15,000 distinct CDR3 sequences; around 42% were seen once. Treatment described: approximately 9-day PBMC culture with coronavirus spike peptide pools or control peptides (ViraFEST assay). Findings and limits, study-wide: Although the median of SARS-CoV-2-reactive clonotypes rose from around 19 to 38, the change was not significant.

Note on this clonotype: Its target is not known.

The chain employs TRBV12-3 or TRBV12-4 and TRBJ2-5; tentatively, D is TRBD2 (7 bases). This receptor was taken from a human donor who had recovered from COVID-19. Sequencing used CD4+ T cells from blood, cultured in vitro, obtained before SARS-CoV-2 vaccination. The CDR3 here is CASSLAGGRQETQYF. CDR3 DNA: TGTGCCAGCAGTTTAGCGGGGGGGCGCCAAGAGACCCAGTACTTC.